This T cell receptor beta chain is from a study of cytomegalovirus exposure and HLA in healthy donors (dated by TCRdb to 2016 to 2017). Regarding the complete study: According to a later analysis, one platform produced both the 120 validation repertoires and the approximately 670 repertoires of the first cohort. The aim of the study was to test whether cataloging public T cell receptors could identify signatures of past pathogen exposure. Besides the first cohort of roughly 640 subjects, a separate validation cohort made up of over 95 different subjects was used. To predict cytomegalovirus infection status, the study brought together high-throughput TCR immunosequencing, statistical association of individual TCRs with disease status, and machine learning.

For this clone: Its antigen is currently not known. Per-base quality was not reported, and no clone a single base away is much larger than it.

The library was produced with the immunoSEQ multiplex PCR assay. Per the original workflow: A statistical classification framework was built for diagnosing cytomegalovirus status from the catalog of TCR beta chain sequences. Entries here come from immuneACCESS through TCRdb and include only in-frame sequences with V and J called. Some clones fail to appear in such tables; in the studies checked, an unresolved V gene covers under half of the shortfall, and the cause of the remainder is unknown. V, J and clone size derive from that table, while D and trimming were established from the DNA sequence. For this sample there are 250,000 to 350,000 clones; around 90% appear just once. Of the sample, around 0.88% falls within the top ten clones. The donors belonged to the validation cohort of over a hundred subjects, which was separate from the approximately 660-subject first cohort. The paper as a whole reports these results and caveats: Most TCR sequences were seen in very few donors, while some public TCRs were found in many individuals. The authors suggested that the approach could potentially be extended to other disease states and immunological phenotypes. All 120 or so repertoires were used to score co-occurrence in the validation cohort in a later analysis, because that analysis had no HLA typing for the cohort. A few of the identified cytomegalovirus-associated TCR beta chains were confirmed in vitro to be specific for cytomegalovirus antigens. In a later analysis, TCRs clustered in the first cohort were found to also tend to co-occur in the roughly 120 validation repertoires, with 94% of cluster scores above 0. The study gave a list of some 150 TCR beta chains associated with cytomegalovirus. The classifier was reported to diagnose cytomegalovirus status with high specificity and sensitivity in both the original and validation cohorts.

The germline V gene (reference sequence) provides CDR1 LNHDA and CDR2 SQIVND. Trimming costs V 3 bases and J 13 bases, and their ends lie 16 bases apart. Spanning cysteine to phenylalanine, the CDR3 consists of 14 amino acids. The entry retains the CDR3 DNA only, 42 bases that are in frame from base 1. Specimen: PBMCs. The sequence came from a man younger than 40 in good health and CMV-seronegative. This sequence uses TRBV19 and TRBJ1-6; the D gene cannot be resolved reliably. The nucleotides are TGTGCCAGTAGTATCGCCAGCGTACCGCGGCCCCTCCACTTT. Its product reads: CASSIASVPRPLHF.